This is a list of T cell receptor beta chains from one sample in a study of shared clonotypes between healthy human individuals. Here immunoSEQ multiplex PCR was the method, and the copy in TCRdb shows in-frame clones only, minus some. The sample includes around 2.1 million clones, roughly 91% of them seen just once. Sequences were obtained from naive CD8+ T cells from PBMCs. Receptors originate from a man younger than 35 in good health. Some clones in this sample may be carry-over from other donors' samples. CDR3s include the opening cysteine and the closing phenylalanine or tryptophan. A D gene is named only where the DNA matches it firmly. Clone size, where shown, is once, few, many, or a class for clones that have expanded.

J | D | V | size | CDR3 | DNA
TRBJ1-1 | . | TRBV9 | . | CASSVSGTAEAFF | TGTGCCAGCAGCGTCAGTGGTACAGCTGAAGCTTTCTTT
TRBJ1-1 | TRBD1 | TRBV6-5 | . | CASSWKQGAVEAFF | TGTGCCAGCAGTTGGAAACAGGGGGCGGTGGAAGCTTTCTTT
TRBJ2-1 | TRBD2 | TRBV7-8 | . | CASSSTSGGYNEQFF | TGTGCCAGCAGCTCCACTAGCGGGGGTTACAATGAGCAGTTCTTC
TRBJ1-2 | . | TRBV15 | . | CATSRDSALYGYTF | TGTGCCACCAGCAGAGATTCGGCTCTCTATGGCTACACCTTC
TRBJ2-1 | . | TRBV27 | . | CASSPLRVYNEQFF | TGTGCCAGCAGTCCTTTGAGAGTTTACAATGAGCAGTTCTTC
TRBJ2-3 | TRBD2 | TRBV4-3 | once | CASSQDPTSGSSPDTQYF | TGCGCCAGCAGCCAGGACCCGACTAGCGGGAGTAGCCCAGATACGCAGTATTTT
TRBJ2-1 | TRBD2 | TRBV27 | . | CASSRSRGSGSYNEQFF | TGTGCCAGCAGTCGCTCCCGCGGGAGTGGGTCCTACAATGAGCAGTTCTTC
TRBJ1-5 | . | TRBV7-9 | . | CASSLGEEGNQPQHF | TGTGCCAGCAGCTTAGGAGAGGAGGGCAATCAGCCCCAGCATTTT
TRBJ2-1 | TRBD2 | TRBV29-1 | once | CSVPGLAGGPRNEQFF | TGCAGCGTCCCGGGACTAGCGGGAGGGCCCAGGAATGAGCAGTTCTTC
TRBJ2-7 | TRBD2 | TRBV9 | . | CASSLFGGDEQYF | TGTGCCAGCAGCCTCTTCGGGGGGGACGAGCAGTACTTC
TRBJ2-1 | TRBD2 | TRBV9 | . | CASSVGSGSYEQFF | TGTGCCAGCAGCGTAGGTAGCGGGAGTTACGAGCAGTTCTTC
TRBJ2-7 | . | TRBV29-1 | . | CSVEGPFLTSNEQYF | TGCAGCGTTGAAGGACCCTTCCTTACTAGTAACGAGCAGTACTTC
TRBJ2-1 | . | TRBV27 | . | CASSLFRASSYNEQFF | TGTGCCAGCAGTTTATTCCGGGCCAGCTCCTACAATGAGCAGTTCTTC
TRBJ2-2 | TRBD1 | TRBV7-9 | . | CASSTRTGGSAGELFF | TGTGCCAGCAGCACTAGGACAGGGGGCTCGGCCGGGGAGCTGTTTTTT
TRBJ2-3 | TRBD1 | TRBV7-9 | . | CASSRLGTGSTDTQYF | TGTGCCAGCAGTCGCTTAGGGACAGGCAGCACAGATACGCAGTATTTT
TRBJ2-1 | TRBD1 | TRBV5-4 | . | CASSSRGTGVHEQFF | TGTGCCAGCAGCTCCAGGGGGACAGGGGTCCATGAGCAGTTCTTC
TRBJ2-7 | . | TRBV4-1 | . | CASSRKGGDLSEQYF | TGCGCCAGCAGCCGGAAGGGGGGAGACCTTAGTGAGCAGTACTTC
TRBJ2-3 | TRBD2 | TRBV7-9 | . | CASSSGIAGYTDTQYF | TGTGCCAGCAGCTCCGGGATAGCGGGATACACAGATACGCAGTATTTT
TRBJ2-7 | . | TRBV20-1 | . | CSARTLYEQYF | TGCAGTGCCAGGACTCTATACGAGCAGTACTTC
TRBJ2-1 | . | TRBV7-9 | few | CASSLVSSYNEQFF | TGTGCCAGCAGCTTAGTTAGCTCCTACAATGAGCAGTTCTTC
TRBJ1-1 | . | TRBV27 | . | CASSSSGGVGTEAFF | TGTGCCAGCAGTTCCTCGGGGGGGGTGGGCACTGAAGCTTTCTTT
TRBJ2-5 | . | TRBV7-9 | . | CASSFFRGSPETQYF | TGTGCCAGCAGCTTCTTCAGAGGGAGTCCAGAGACCCAGTACTTC
TRBJ2-3 | TRBD1 | TRBV13 | . | CASSPRQGNTDTQYF | TGTGCCAGCAGTCCTAGACAGGGTAACACAGATACGCAGTATTTT
TRBJ1-5 | . | TRBV25-1 | . | CASEEKGGGNQPQHF | TGTGCCAGCGAGGAGAAGGGGGGAGGGAATCAGCCCCAGCATTTT
TRBJ2-1 | . | TRBV11-3 | . | CASSSTHRVRDNEQFF | TGTGCCAGCAGCTCCACCCACAGGGTTAGGGACAATGAGCAGTTCTTC
TRBJ1-2 | . | TRBV11-2 | once | CASSLDYGGAYYGYTF | TGTGCCAGCAGCTTAGACTACGGGGGGGCGTACTATGGCTACACCTTC
TRBJ2-5 | TRBD1 | TRBV19 | . | CASSPPGQKKETQYF | TGTGCCAGTAGCCCCCCGGGACAGAAAAAAGAGACCCAGTACTTC
TRBJ1-1 | TRBD1 | TRBV6-1 | . | CASSADRGVYTEAFF | TGTGCCAGCAGTGCCGACAGGGGGGTCTACACTGAAGCTTTCTTT
TRBJ2-7 | . | TRBV5-5 | . | CASSLYGTTYEQYF | TGTGCCAGCAGCTTGTACGGGACAACCTACGAGCAGTACTTC
TRBJ2-5 | TRBD1 | TRBV7-9 | . | CASSPRDRQETQYF | TGTGCCAGCAGCCCAAGGGACAGGCAAGAGACCCAGTACTTC
TRBJ1-1 | . | TRBV10-3 | . | CAISIPGPGNTEAFF | TGTGCCATCAGTATACCCGGACCCGGAAACACTGAAGCTTTCTTT
TRBJ2-3 | TRBD2 | TRBV4-1 | . | CASSQPSGRVIGTQYF | TGCGCCAGCAGCCAACCTAGCGGGAGGGTGATTGGTACGCAGTATTTT
TRBJ2-5 | TRBD1 | TRBV19 | . | CASSHRGQETQYF | TGTGCCAGTAGCCACAGGGGGCAGGAGACCCAGTACTTC
TRBJ2-7 | . | TRBV11-2 | . | CASSLGNRDYEQYF | TGTGCCAGCAGCTTAGGAAACAGGGACTACGAGCAGTACTTC
TRBJ1-3 | TRBD1 | TRBV28 | . | CASSRQGAHSGNTIYF | TGTGCCAGCAGTCGACAGGGAGCCCACTCTGGAAACACCATATATTTT
TRBJ2-7 | . | TRBV19 | . | CASSITWGPYEQYF | TGTGCCAGTAGTATTACCTGGGGCCCCTACGAGCAGTACTTC
TRBJ2-7 | . | TRBV16 | . | CASSQGIVTYEQYF | TGTGCCAGCAGCCAAGGGATTGTAACCTACGAGCAGTACTTC
TRBJ2-1 | TRBD1 | TRBV27 | . | CASSWGTENNEQFF | TGTGCCAGCAGTTGGGGGACAGAAAACAATGAGCAGTTCTTC
TRBJ1-5 | TRBD1 | TRBV29-1 | . | CSVLTGGLDQPQHF | TGCAGCGTATTGACAGGGGGCTTGGATCAGCCCCAGCATTTT
TRBJ2-1 | TRBD2 | TRBV6-4 | . | CASRPGTSGRNFPYNEQFF | TGTGCCAGCAGACCTGGGACTAGCGGGAGGAACTTCCCCTACAATGAGCAGTTCTTC
TRBJ1-1 | . | TRBV19 | . | CASSWNLNTEAFF | TGTGCCAGTAGTTGGAACCTTAACACTGAAGCTTTCTTT
TRBJ1-5 | . | TRBV6-6 | . | CASSLDRSGNQPQHF | TGTGCCAGCAGTTTAGACAGGTCGGGCAATCAGCCCCAGCATTTT
TRBJ1-4 | TRBD1 | TRBV19 | . | CASRPLPLRTGGNEKLFF | TGTGCCAGTAGACCTTTGCCGTTGAGGACAGGGGGTAATGAAAAACTGTTTTTT
TRBJ1-5 | TRBD1 | TRBV7-9 | . | CASDNRDRGRDQPQHF | TGTGCCAGCGATAACCGGGACAGGGGGCGCGATCAGCCCCAGCATTTT
TRBJ2-7 | . | TRBV4-1 | . | CASSQGEGTYEQYF | TGCGCCAGCAGCCAAGGCGAGGGGACCTACGAGCAGTACTTC
TRBJ1-2 | . | TRBV6-1 | . | CASSEGVINYGYTF | TGTGCCAGCAGTGAAGGAGTGATAAACTATGGCTACACCTTC
TRBJ2-7 | . | TRBV6-5 | . | CASSYSSYYEQYF | TGTGCCAGCAGTTACTCGAGCTACTACGAGCAGTACTTC
TRBJ1-2 | . | TRBV7-9 | . | CASSLVHRYLYGYTF | TGTGCCAGCAGCTTAGTTCACAGGTACCTTTATGGCTACACCTTC
TRBJ1-1 | . | TRBV18 | . | CASSPTGTGNTEAFF | TGTGCCAGCTCACCAACGGGGACGGGGAACACTGAAGCTTTCTTT